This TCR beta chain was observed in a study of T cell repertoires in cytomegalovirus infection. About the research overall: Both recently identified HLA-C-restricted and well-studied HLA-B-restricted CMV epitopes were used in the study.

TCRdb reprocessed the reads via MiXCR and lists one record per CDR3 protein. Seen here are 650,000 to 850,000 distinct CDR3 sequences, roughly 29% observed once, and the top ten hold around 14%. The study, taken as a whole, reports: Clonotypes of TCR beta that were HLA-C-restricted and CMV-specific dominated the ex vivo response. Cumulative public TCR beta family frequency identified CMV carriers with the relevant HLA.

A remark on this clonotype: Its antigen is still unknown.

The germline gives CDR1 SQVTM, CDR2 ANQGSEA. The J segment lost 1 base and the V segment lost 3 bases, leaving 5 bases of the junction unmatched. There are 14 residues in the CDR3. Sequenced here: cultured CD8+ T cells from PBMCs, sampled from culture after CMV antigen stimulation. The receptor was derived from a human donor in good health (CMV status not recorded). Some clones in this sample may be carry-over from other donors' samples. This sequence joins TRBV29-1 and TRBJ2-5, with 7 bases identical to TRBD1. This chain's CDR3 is CSVERRDSQETQYF. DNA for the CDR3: TGCAGCGTTGAGAGACGGGACAGCCAAGAGACCCAGTACTTC.